Listed here is a single T cell receptor (beta chain). CDR1 SGHAT and CDR2 FQNNGV come from the germline V gene. This CDR3 has 15 residues. The V and J ends lost 6 bases and 3 bases respectively, with 17 bases between them. The protocol was immunoSEQ multiplex PCR, while the TCRdb copy is restricted to in-frame clones and leaves out a portion. The sample lists 50,000 to 65,000 clones, approximately 84% occurring once. This sample is part of a study of blood T cell repertoires in COVID-19. The overall study: There were acute and convalescent COVID-19 samples, and they came from the United States, Italy and Spain.

The source is a man between 50 and 59 years old with active COVID-19. Sequenced: peripheral blood. V and J are TRBV11-2 and TRBJ2-5; TRBD1 might be the D (5 bases). The CDR3 reads CASRTWGRREETQYF. CDR3 nucleotides: TGTGCCAGCAGGACGTGGGGCAGAAGGGAAGAGACCCAGTACTTC.